The clone carrying this T cell receptor (beta chain) was seen a handful of times. Its antigen is still unknown. This sample was taken from a study of T-cell memory formation after mild COVID-19. Background on the study: TCR clusters largely stayed donor specific.

V lost 6 bases, J lost 6 bases, and 2 bases stayed unmatched. The CDR3 is 13 residues long. Germline V gene sequence: CDR1 LGHDT, CDR2 YNNKEL (reference sequence). Each CDR3 protein is one row after TCRdb ran MiXCR on the 5' RACE reads. This table holds approximately 260,000 distinct CDR3 sequences, about a sixth found once. Study-wide points: CD4+ clones that contracted lay mainly in CM and EM; CD8+ ones lay in EMRA.

The sequence was collected from a man aged 18 to 30 who had mild COVID-19 (a few samples of this study predate the infection). Cell type and time point are not known. The material sequenced was PBMCs or a T cell subset sorted from them (not recorded which). The chain combines TRBV3-1 with TRBJ2-3; 11 nucleotides agree with TRBD2. The CDR3 DNA reads as TGTGCCAGCAGACTAGCGGGGGTCGATACGCAGTATTTT. Protein product: CASRLAGVDTQYF.